Shown below are 4 T cell receptor beta chains from a single sample sequenced in a study of Ad26.COV2.S vaccination and SARS-CoV-2 variants. Noted treatment: some 19 received Ad26.COV2.S at low or high dose, single or two shots; 5 received placebo; per-sample allocation not given. Sample collection was performed on day 63 after the first vaccine or placebo injection. TCRdb's table, derived via immunoSEQ multiplex PCR, lists solely in-frame clones and lacks some. The sample has 250,000 or so clones; approximately 90% are singletons. This specimen was peripheral blood, taken in a trial of Ad26.COV2.S vaccine versus placebo. These receptors were collected from a person between 18 and 59 years old who received the Ad26.COV2.S COVID-19 vaccine or a placebo.

V gene TRBV19 combines with J gene TRBJ1-2; tentatively, D is TRBD1 (5 bases). CDR3 length equals 12 residues. Germline V gives CDR1 LNHDA, CDR2 SQIVND (reference sequence). V lost 9 bases, J lost 0 bases, and 8 bases lay in between. CDR3 nucleotide sequence: TGTGCCAGCAGGGATTCTAACTATGGCTACACCTTC. It is translated as CASRDSNYGYTF.

CDR3 sequence: CASSDGTSGGGQYF. The CDR3 coding sequence is TGCGCCAGCAGTGACGGGACTAGCGGGGGGGGACAGTACTTC. The gene calls are TRBV10-2 and TRBJ2-5; TRBD2 aligns across 16 bases. CDR3 size: 14 residues. The V gene's germline CDR1 is WSHSY and CDR2 SAAADI. V shed 3 bases and J 11 bases; nucleotides not matched to a gene: 3.

This chain uses TRBV19 with TRBJ2-1; 12 nucleotides agree with TRBD2. The CDR3 has 18 residues. Per germline, CDR1 LNHDA and CDR2 SQIVND (reference sequence). V lost 3 bases to trimming and J lost 5 bases; unmatched junction nucleotides: 11. CDR3 sequence reads: CASSMGLAGPPYNNEQFF. Here the CDR3 DNA reads TGTGCCAGTAGTATGGGACTAGCGGGTCCTCCCTACAACAATGAGCAGTTCTTC.

This chain joins TRBV27 and TRBJ1-5; 8 nucleotides agree with TRBD1. Germline V CDR1 and CDR2: MNHEY, SMNVEV (reference sequence). With 5 bases clipped from V and 4 bases from J, the junction kept 7 bases outside the gene matches. The CDR3 runs 15 residues. CDR3 residues: CASSHRTGRNQPQHF. The CDR3 DNA reads as TGTGCCAGCAGTCACCGGACAGGGAGAAATCAGCCCCAGCATTTT.